This T cell receptor beta chain is drawn from a study of blood T cell repertoires in COVID-19. Study summary: Material from acute and convalescent COVID-19 was sourced from the United States, Italy and Spain. The cDNA or gDNA used as material had been derived from T cells, B-cell-depleted T cells, or PBMCs.

Living in 24 US areas, the participants were between about 18 and 100 years of age. The CDR3 runs to 15 residues. Trimming took off 4 bases at V and 0 bases at J, with 13 bases between the two ends. Per the germline V gene, CDR1 is SGHRS and CDR2 is YFSETQ. TCRdb's table, derived via immunoSEQ multiplex PCR, lists solely in-frame clones and lacks some. The sample lists approximately 120,000 clones; about four fifths were seen once. The sequenced sample was PBMCs or T cells enriched from blood (not recorded which). The chain couples TRBV5-1 to TRBJ1-1, with D possibly being TRBD1 (5 bases). This TCR was sampled from a young man who had recovered from COVID-19. CDR3 in DNA: TGCGCCAGCAGCCCTCGGACACAAATGAACACTGAAGCTTTCTTT. Translation: CASSPRTQMNTEAFF.